These T cell receptor beta chains were read from a single sample in a study of T cells in Graves' hyperthyroidism and ophthalmopathy. One entry per CDR3 protein results from TCRdb running MiXCR on the multiplex PCR reads. The table includes about 300,000 distinct CDR3 sequences, roughly a fifth detected once. The sequenced material came from blood. These receptors came from a man aged 50 or older with Graves' ophthalmopathy. The CDR3 runs from the conserved cysteine through the conserved F or W. The D gene is left open where the match is weak. Size is omitted from some rows. Given values are once, few, many or a class for expanded clones.

v_gene,j_gene,abundance,d_gene,CDR3nt,CDR3aa
TRBV7-3,TRBJ2-3,NA,TRBD2,TGTGCCAGCAGCTCCACTAGCGGGACTCCCCTTAGCACAGATACGCAGTATTTT,CASSSTSGTPLSTDTQYF
TRBV4-2,TRBJ2-5,few,TRBD2,TGTGCCAGCAGCCAAGTTGCCGGGACTAGCGGAGAGACCCAGTACTTC,CASSQVAGTSGETQYF
TRBV28,TRBJ1-2,many,NA,TGTGCCAGCAGTTTAGCTAACTATGGCTACACCTTC,CASSLANYGYTF
TRBV12-3/TRBV12-4,TRBJ2-2,NA,TRBD1,TGTGCCAGCACCCAGGGACAGGCGGTGACCGGGGAGCTGTTTTTT,CASTQGQAVTGELFF
TRBV28,TRBJ1-5,many,NA,TGTGCCAGCAGTTTAAGCAGGGGAGGGGATCAGCCCCAGCATTTT,CASSLSRGGDQPQHF
TRBV20-1,TRBJ2-5,many,TRBD2,TGCAGTGCCCACGACCCCCGACTAGCGGGGCGAGAAGGGTGGACCCAGTACTTC,CSAHDPRLAGREGWTQYF
TRBV5-1,TRBJ2-2,NA,TRBD2,TGCGCCAGCAGCTTTATAGCGGGACCTAACACCGGGGAGCTGTTTTTT,CASSFIAGPNTGELFF
TRBV27,TRBJ2-7,few,TRBD2,TGTGCCAGCAGTTTAGTTAGCGGGCCAGCCTACGAGCAGTACTTC,CASSLVSGPAYEQYF
TRBV10-2,TRBJ1-5,many,TRBD1,TGCGCCAGCAGTTTGAACCGGGACAGGGGAGGGCAGCCCCAGCATTTT,CASSLNRDRGGQPQHF
TRBV20-1,TRBJ2-1,many,NA,TGCAGTGCTACCCCCGACGGGGACAATGAGCAGTTCTTC,CSATPDGDNEQFF
TRBV10-3,TRBJ2-1,NA,NA,TGTGCCATCAGTGATGAGCGTAGCTCCTACAATGAGCAGTTCTTC,CAISDERSSYNEQFF
TRBV6-5,TRBJ2-7,NA,TRBD1,TGTGCCAGCAGTTACAGGGACAGAACCTACGAGCAGTACTTC,CASSYRDRTYEQYF
TRBV11-2,TRBJ2-4,few,TRBD2,TGTGCCAGCAGCCCTGGACTAGTGGGTCACATTCAGTACTTC,CASSPGLVGHIQYF
TRBV5-1,TRBJ1-6,many,NA,TGCGCCAGCAGCCACGACAGACGAAATTCACCCCTCCACTTT,CASSHDRRNSPLHF
TRBV7-3,TRBJ2-5,many,TRBD2,TGTGCCAGCAGCTTAGGGCCTAGCGGCGCCCAAGAGACCCAGTACTTC,CASSLGPSGAQETQYF
TRBV4-1,TRBJ2-1,few,NA,TGCGCCAGCAGCCAAGATGAGACTAGGGGAAGGTACAATGAGCAGTTCTTC,CASSQDETRGRYNEQFF
TRBV14,TRBJ2-5,NA,TRBD1,TGTGCCAGCAGCCTACACCTTGGACAGGGGAAAGAGACCCAGTACTTC,CASSLHLGQGKETQYF